The 14 T cell receptor beta chains given below trace back to one sample, sequenced in a study of cytomegalovirus exposure and HLA in healthy donors. Use of 60 Vbeta and 13 Jbeta primers characterized the PCR. Profiled with immunoSEQ multiplex PCR; TCRdb holds only in-frame clones, not every one. The sample lists roughly 71,000 clones; approximately 70% were seen once. The sequencing sample was made of PBMCs. The receptors shown here come from a man aged 35 to 55 in good health and CMV-seropositive.

The chain recombines TRBV7-6 with TRBJ1-5; TRBD1 aligns across 11 bases. This CDR3 is built from 15 residues. V shed 5 bases and J 6 bases; nucleotides not matched to a gene: 6. From germline, CDR1 is SGHVS and CDR2 FNYEAQ. CDR3 DNA: TGTGCCAGCAGCCCGAGGACAGGGGGCGGTCAGCCCCAGCATTTT. This codes for CASSPRTGGGQPQHF.

Points on this clone: Other DNA sequences in this sample translate to the same CDR3. The chain links TRBV7-8 to TRBJ2-1; the match to TRBD2 covers 9 bases. The CDR3 runs 16 residues. The trim removed 1 base at V and 4 bases at J, leaving 5 bases unmatched. Germline CDR1 SGHVS, CDR2 FQNEAQ. As DNA, the CDR3 is TGTGCCAGCAGCTTAGAGGCGGGGGGGCTGTACAATGAGCAGTTCTTC. Its protein is CASSLEAGGLYNEQFF.

CDR3 protein: CASRPTSAQETQYF. The CDR3, as DNA: TGCGCCAGCAGGCCGACTAGCGCACAAGAGACCCAGTACTTC. The chain carries TRBV5-1 and TRBJ2-5, with 8 nucleotides matching TRBD2. J was trimmed by 2 bases and V by 5 bases; bases with no gene match: 5. The CDR3 covers 14 residues. The V gene's germline CDR1 is SGHRS and CDR2 YFSETQ.

The rearrangement links TRBV10-2 to TRBJ1-4; D is possibly TRBD1 (6 bases). Trimming removed 0 bases at V and 5 bases at J, with 10 bases between. Germline assignment: CDR1 WSHSY and CDR2 SAAADI. The CDR3 is 15 residues long. This chain's CDR3 is CASSESGAGNEKLFF. The CDR3 region has the DNA TGCGCCAGCAGTGAGTCGGGGGCCGGGAATGAAAAACTGTTTTTT.

The rearrangement joins TRBV11-3 to TRBJ1-1; TRBD1 matches at 7 bases. CDR3 size: 14 residues. Trimming at V came to 0 bases and at J to 6 bases, leaving 4 bases not matched to a gene. In germline, CDR1 is SGHNT, CDR2 YENEEA. In nucleotides, the CDR3 is TGTGCCAGCAGCTTAGAGGCCAGGGGGTCTGAAGCTTTCTTT. This codes for CASSLEARGSEAFF.

The chain uses TRBV30 and TRBJ1-2; possible D gene TRBD1, 6 bases. Between the trimmed V and J ends, which lost 1 base and 2 bases, there was a span of 8 bases. The CDR3 covers 13 residues. Germline V CDR1 and CDR2: GTSNPN, SVGIG (reference sequence). CDR3 bases: TGTGCCTGGAGTGAAGGGGGAAACTATGGCTACACCTTC. This gives the protein CAWSEGGNYGYTF.

The chain combines TRBV7-2 with TRBJ2-3; 8 bases map to TRBD2. The CDR3 runs to 15 residues. J gave up 7 bases and V 1 base, and 7 bases lay outside the gene matches. Germline V gene data show CDR1 as SGHTA and CDR2 as FQGNSA. The CDR3 DNA follows: TGTGCCAGCAGCTTAGAGTCGGGGGGGGTAAATACGCAGTATTTT. The encoded protein is CASSLESGGVNTQYF.

The V gene is TRBV19, the J gene TRBJ1-2, with D possibly being TRBD1 (6 bases). Deletions cut 6 bases from V and 2 bases from J, with 13 bases between. The CDR3 is 14 residues long. Germline V CDR1 and CDR2: LNHDA, SQIVND (reference sequence). The CDR3 DNA follows: TGTGCCAGTAGCGTCACAGGGAACAACTATGGCTACACCTTC. Its translation is CASSVTGNNYGYTF.

This clone came up a few times. V is TRBV30 and J is TRBJ1-3; TRBD1 agrees at 7 bases. The CDR3 sequence is 13 residues long. The V gene end was trimmed by 2 bases and the J gene end by 2 bases; junction bases not matched to a gene: 0. Per the germline V gene, CDR1 is GTSNPN and CDR2 is SVGIG (reference sequence). DNA of the CDR3: TGTGCCTGGAGTACAGGGGCTGGAAACACCATATATTTT. Encoded protein: CAWSTGAGNTIYF.

The chain couples TRBV6-5 to TRBJ1-1, with 7 bases that match TRBD1. Unmatched junction bases numbered 5, after V lost 5 bases and J lost 2 bases. Germline CDR1 is MNHEY and CDR2 is SVGAGI. The CDR3 covers 14 residues. The CDR3 coding sequence is TGTGCCAGCAGTCCAAGGACAGGAAACACTGAAGCTTTCTTT. This encodes CASSPRTGNTEAFF.

This clone was detected once. This sequence joins TRBV10-3 and TRBJ2-7; 11 positions match TRBD2. Germline CDR1 ENHRY, CDR2 SYGVKD. The CDR3 consists of 15 residues. V was pared by 3 bases and J by 5 bases, with 6 bases of the junction left unmatched. The CDR3: CAISDVSGGVNEQYF. The DNA of the CDR3 is TGTGCCATCAGTGATGTTAGCGGGGGGGTAAACGAGCAGTACTTC.

V usage is TRBV5-1 and J usage is TRBJ1-4; TRBD1 aligns across 10 bases. Germline V lookup: CDR1 SGHRS, CDR2 YFSETQ. J lost 8 bases, V lost 3 bases, and 10 bases had no gene match. The CDR3 contains 16 residues. Written as DNA, the CDR3 is TGCGCCAGCAGCTGGGCGTTGGGACAGGGGCAAGAAAAACTGTTTTTT. The encoded protein is CASSWALGQGQEKLFF.

V is TRBV19 and J is TRBJ1-2, with D perhaps matching TRBD1 (6 bases). V was cut by 9 bases and J by 4 bases, with 15 bases left in between. The CDR3 spans 13 residues. Germline lookup yields CDR1 LNHDA and CDR2 SQIVND (reference sequence). The CDR3 here is CASAARTVYGYTF. The CDR3 coding sequence is TGTGCCAGCGCAGCAAGGACAGTCTATGGCTACACCTTC.

This clone was counted a few times. This chain links TRBV29-1 with TRBJ1-2, with TRBD1 matching 12 bases. V shed 7 bases and J 4 bases; nucleotides not matched to a gene: 10. The CDR3 covers 15 residues. In germline, CDR1 is SQVTM, CDR2 ANQGSEA. CDR3 residues: CSAMGQGAGSYGYTF. In DNA, the CDR3 is TGCAGCGCCATGGGACAGGGGGCCGGGAGCTATGGCTACACCTTC.